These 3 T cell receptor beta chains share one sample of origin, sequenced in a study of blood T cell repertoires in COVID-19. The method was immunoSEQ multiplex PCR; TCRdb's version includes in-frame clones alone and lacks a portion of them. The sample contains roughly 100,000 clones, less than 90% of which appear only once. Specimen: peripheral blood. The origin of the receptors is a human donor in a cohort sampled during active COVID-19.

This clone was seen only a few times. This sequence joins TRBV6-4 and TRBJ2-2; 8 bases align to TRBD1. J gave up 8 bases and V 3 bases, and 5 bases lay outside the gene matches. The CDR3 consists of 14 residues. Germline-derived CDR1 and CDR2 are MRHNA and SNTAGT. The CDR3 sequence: CASSETQGAGELFF. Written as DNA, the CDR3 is TGTGCCAGCAGTGAAACCCAGGGGGCTGGGGAGCTGTTTTTT.

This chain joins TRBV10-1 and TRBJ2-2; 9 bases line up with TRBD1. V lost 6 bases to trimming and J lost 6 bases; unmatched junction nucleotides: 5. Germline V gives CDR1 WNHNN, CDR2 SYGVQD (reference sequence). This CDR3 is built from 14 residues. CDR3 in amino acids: CASRATGGSGELFF. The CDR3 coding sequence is TGCGCCAGCAGGGCCACAGGGGGCTCCGGGGAGCTGTTTTTT.

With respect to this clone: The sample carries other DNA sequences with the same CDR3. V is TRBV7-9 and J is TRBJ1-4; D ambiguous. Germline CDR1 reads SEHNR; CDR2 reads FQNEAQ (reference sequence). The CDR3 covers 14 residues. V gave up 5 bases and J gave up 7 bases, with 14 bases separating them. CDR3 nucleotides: TGTGCCAGCAGCCTACGAGGGCGAGGTGAAAAACTGTTTTTT. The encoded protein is CASSLRGRGEKLFF.